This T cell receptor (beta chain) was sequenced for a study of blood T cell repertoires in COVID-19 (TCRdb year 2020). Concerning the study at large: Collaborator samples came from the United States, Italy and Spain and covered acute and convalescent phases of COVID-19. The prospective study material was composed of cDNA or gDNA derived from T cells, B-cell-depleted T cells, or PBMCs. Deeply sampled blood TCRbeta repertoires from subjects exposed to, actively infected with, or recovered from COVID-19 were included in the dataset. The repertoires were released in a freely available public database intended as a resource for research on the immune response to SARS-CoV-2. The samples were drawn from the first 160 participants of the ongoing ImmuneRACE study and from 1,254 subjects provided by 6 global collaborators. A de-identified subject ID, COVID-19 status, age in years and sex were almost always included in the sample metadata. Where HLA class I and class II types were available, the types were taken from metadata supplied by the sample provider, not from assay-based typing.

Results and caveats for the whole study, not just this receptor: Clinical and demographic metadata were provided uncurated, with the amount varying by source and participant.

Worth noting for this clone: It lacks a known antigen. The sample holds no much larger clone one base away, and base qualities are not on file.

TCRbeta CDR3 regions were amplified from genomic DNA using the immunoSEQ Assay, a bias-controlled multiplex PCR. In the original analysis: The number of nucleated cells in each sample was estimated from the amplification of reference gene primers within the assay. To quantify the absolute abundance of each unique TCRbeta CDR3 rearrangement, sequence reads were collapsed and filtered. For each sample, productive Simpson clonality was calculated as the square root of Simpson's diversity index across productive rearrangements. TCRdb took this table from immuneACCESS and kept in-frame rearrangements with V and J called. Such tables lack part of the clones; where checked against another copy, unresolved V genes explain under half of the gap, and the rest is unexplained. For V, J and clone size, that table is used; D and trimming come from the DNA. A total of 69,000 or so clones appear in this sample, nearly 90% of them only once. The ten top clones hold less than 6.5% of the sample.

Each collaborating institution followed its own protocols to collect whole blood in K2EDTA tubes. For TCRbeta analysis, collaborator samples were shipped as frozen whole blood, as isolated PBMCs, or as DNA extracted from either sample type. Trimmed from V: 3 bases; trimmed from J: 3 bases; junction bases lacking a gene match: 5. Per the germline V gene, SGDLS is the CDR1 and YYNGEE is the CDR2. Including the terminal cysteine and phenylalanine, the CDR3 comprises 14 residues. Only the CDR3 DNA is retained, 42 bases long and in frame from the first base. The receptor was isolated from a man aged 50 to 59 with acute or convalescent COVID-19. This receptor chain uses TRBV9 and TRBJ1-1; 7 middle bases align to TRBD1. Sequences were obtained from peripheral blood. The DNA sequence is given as TGTGCCAGCAGCGCTGGGGACAGCCACACTGAAGCTTTCTTT. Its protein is CASSAGDSHTEAFF.